A single sample gave rise to the 8 T cell receptor beta chains below, sequenced in a study of shared T cell receptors in the human thymus. TCRdb keeps only in-frame clones here, not all; method: immunoSEQ multiplex PCR. The profile shows 640,000 or so clones, 70% to 90% of them singletons. This sample was also put to use in a study of human thymus T cells.

Source material: thymocytes. All receptors derive from a boy in the first two years of life with a congenital heart defect.

V and J are TRBV5-1 and TRBJ2-1; 12 nucleotides agree with TRBD2. CDR3 length equals 17 residues. The germline V gene encodes CDR1 SGHRS and CDR2 YFSETQ. Germline trimming cut 4 bases from V and 0 bases from J; bases unmatched to any gene: 5. Written as DNA, the CDR3 is TGCGCCAGCAGCGAGCTAGCGGGGGGGTACTCCTACAATGAGCAGTTCTTC. Its protein product is CASSELAGGYSYNEQFF.

This clone has only one observation. The gene calls are TRBV4-3 and TRBJ1-2; no clear D. V shed 0 bases and J shed 4 bases, with 6 bases lying between them. The length of the CDR3 is 13 residues. The germline V gene encodes CDR1 LGHNA and CDR2 YSLEER. The CDR3, as DNA: TGCGCCAGCAGCCAAGAGATCGGCTATGGCTACACCTTC. As protein: CASSQEIGYGYTF.

The genes are TRBV15 and TRBJ1-5, with D possibly matching TRBD1 (6 bases). V lost 3 bases and J lost 9, with 12 bases in between. The CDR3 spans 13 residues. Germline-derived CDR1 and CDR2 are LNHNV and YYDKDF (reference sequence). The CDR3 coding sequence is TGTGCCACCAGCAGGGACCGAGGGGGGCCCCAGCATTTT. Encoded protein: CATSRDRGGPQHF.

V gene TRBV11-2 combines with J gene TRBJ2-7; 9 bases align to TRBD1. This CDR3 contains 13 residues. Trimming at V came to 6 bases and at J to 2 bases, leaving 2 bases not matched to a gene. The germline V gene encodes CDR1 SGHAT and CDR2 FQNNGV. CDR3 sequence: CASRRDRAYEQYF. The CDR3 DNA follows: TGTGCCAGCAGAAGGGACAGGGCCTACGAGCAGTACTTC.

The table lists this clone with a few counts. V and J are TRBV19 and TRBJ2-3; 8 bases are a match to TRBD2. The germline V gene encodes CDR1 LNHDA and CDR2 SQIVND (reference sequence). J lost 4 bases, V lost 3 bases, and 6 bases had no gene match. The CDR3 contains 15 residues. This CDR3 reads CASSIRTSRADTQYF. The CDR3 region has the DNA TGTGCCAGTAGTATCCGGACTAGCCGGGCAGATACGCAGTATTTT.

The chain joins TRBV7-8 to TRBJ2-7; 7 bases line up with TRBD2. CDR3 length: 13 residues. Germline V gene data show CDR1 as SGHVS and CDR2 as FQNEAQ. V trimming: 5 bases; J trimming: 3 bases; junction bases outside the gene matches: 4. In nucleotides, the CDR3 is TGTGCCAGCAGCACGGGACTAAACTACGAGCAGTACTTC. It encodes CASSTGLNYEQYF.

CDR3 region: CASSLTGAPDTQYF. In nucleotides, the CDR3 is TGTGCCAGCAGTCTGACAGGGGCCCCAGATACGCAGTATTTT. The chain is built from TRBV27 and TRBJ2-3; 8 bases align to TRBD1. Germline-derived CDR1 and CDR2 are MNHEY and SMNVEV (reference sequence). CDR3 length: 14 amino acids. V was clipped by 5 bases and J by 4 bases; unmatched bases: 5.

This chain connects TRBV7-3 to TRBJ2-1, with 7 positions matching TRBD1. CDR1 and CDR2 (germline): SGHTA, FQGTGA. After removal of 4 bases from V and 7 bases from J, the junction contained 1 base not matched to a gene. The CDR3 extends over 12 amino acids. This CDR3 is CASSSRGNEQFF. The CDR3 bases are TGTGCCAGCAGCTCCAGGGGGAATGAGCAGTTCTTC.